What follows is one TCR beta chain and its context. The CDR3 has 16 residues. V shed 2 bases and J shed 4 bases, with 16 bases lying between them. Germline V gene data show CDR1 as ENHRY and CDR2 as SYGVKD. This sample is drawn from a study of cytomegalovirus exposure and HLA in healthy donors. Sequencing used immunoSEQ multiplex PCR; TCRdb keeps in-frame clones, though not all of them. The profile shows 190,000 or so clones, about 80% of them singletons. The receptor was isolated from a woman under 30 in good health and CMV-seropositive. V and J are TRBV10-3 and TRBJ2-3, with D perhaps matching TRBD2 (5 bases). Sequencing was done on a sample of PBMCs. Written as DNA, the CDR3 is TGTGCCATCAGTGAGCCGGGGAAGGGAAATGCAGATACGCAGTATTTT. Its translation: CAISEPGKGNADTQYF.